The 26 T cell receptor beta chains presented below share a single source sample, sequenced in a study of metastatic and nonmetastatic thyroid tumors. No patient received treatment before thyroid surgery. With MiXCR, TCRdb called clones anew from the PCR reads. The repertoire holds about 25,000 clones, with 19% as singletons. The sequencing sample was made of blood. The receptors originated from a male donor with papillary thyroid cancer or a benign thyroid nodule (not recorded which). Some clones in this sample may be carry-over from other donors' samples.

In its sample, this clone was seen a few times. This rearrangement joins TRBV12-3 or TRBV12-4 to TRBJ2-7; possibly TRBD1 or TRBD2 for D (5 bases each). V was pared by 5 bases and J by 3 bases, with 14 bases between. The CDR3 is 14 residues long. CDR3 region: CASSPGPGGYEQYF. The CDR3 nucleotides are TGTGCCAGCAGTCCGGGACCTGGGGGCTACGAGCAGTACTTC.

The genes are TRBV5-1 and TRBJ2-2; D is ambiguous. Germline V gene sequence: CDR1 SGHRS, CDR2 YFSETQ. The CDR3 covers 13 residues. V dropped 5 bases and J dropped 5 bases, with 10 bases sitting between them. CDR3 in amino acids: CASRGTETGELFF. In DNA form, the CDR3 reads TGCGCCAGCAGGGGCACAGAGACCGGGGAGCTGTTTTTT.

This clone was seen many times. The chain uses TRBV11-3 and TRBJ2-3; D remains unclear. The CDR3 is 18 residues long. V was pared by 5 bases and J by 2 bases, with 23 bases between. Germline CDR1 and CDR2: SGHNT and YENEEA. The CDR3: CASSPPVGRYLPTDTQYF. DNA for the CDR3: TGTGCCAGCAGCCCACCGGTTGGGCGCTATCTCCCCACAGATACGCAGTATTTT.

This clone was observed at least ten times. V gene TRBV28 combines with J gene TRBJ2-5; TRBD1 or TRBD2 may be the D gene (5 bases each). Germline V gene lookup returns CDR1 MDHEN and CDR2 SYDVKM. The CDR3 runs to 14 residues. Trimming removed 2 bases at V and 1 base at J, with 8 bases between. The CDR3 DNA reads as TGTGCCAGCAGTTTAGGGGACGGCCAAGAGACCCAGTACTTC. Translation: CASSLGDGQETQYF.

This clone was detected ten times or more. V and J are TRBV20-1 and TRBJ2-1; possibly TRBD1 for D (5 bases). Germline V gene sequence: CDR1 DFQATT, CDR2 SNEGSKA (reference sequence). The CDR3 is 16 amino acids. V was clipped by 3 bases and J by 0 bases, with 15 bases between them. CDR3 coding DNA: TGCAGTGCTAGGAGTACAGGTGTTAGCTCCTACAATGAGCAGTTCTTC. Protein: CSARSTGVSSYNEQFF.

This clone showed up many times. This chain connects TRBV7-9 to TRBJ2-3; 10 bases match TRBD2. The CDR3 runs to 15 residues. Germline trimming cut 7 bases from V and 5 bases from J; bases unmatched to any gene: 9. Germline V lookup: CDR1 SEHNR, CDR2 FQNEAQ (reference sequence). The CDR3 DNA sequence: TGTGCCAGCACCTCAGGGACTAGCGCCGGAGATACGCAGTATTTT. Protein: CASTSGTSAGDTQYF.

The chain joins TRBV7-3 to TRBJ2-6; 7 bases line up with TRBD1. This CDR3 region has 15 residues. CDR1 and CDR2 from the germline V gene are SGHTA and FQGTGA. Trimming cost V 4 bases and J 2 bases; bases outside gene matches: 2. CDR3: CASSSGQAGANVLTF. The DNA for the CDR3 is TGTGCCAGCAGCTCCGGACAGGCTGGGGCCAACGTCCTGACTTTC. The complete variable domain, with remaining parts taken from reference TRBV7-3 and TRBJ2-6, reads GAGVSQTPSNKVTEKGKYVELRCDPISGHTALYWYRQSLGQGPEFLIYFQGTGAADDSGLPNDRFFAVRPEGSVSTLKIQRTERGDSAVYLCASSSGQAGANVLTFGAGSRLTVL.

This clone turned up a few times. V gene TRBV7-2 combines with J gene TRBJ2-7; perhaps TRBD1 as D (5 bases). V lost 0 bases, J lost 7 bases, and 13 bases lay in between. Looked up from germline, CDR1 is SGHTA and CDR2 is FQGNSA. The CDR3 length is 14 residues. The chain's CDR3 is CASSLAGASREQYF. The CDR3 region has the DNA TGTGCCAGCAGCTTAGCAGGGGCTTCGAGGGAGCAGTACTTC.

This clone qualifies as medium-sized (0.01 to 0.1%). The rearrangement links TRBV6-1 to TRBJ1-6; D perhaps matches TRBD1 (5 bases). The CDR3 has 14 amino acids. V lost 7 bases and J lost 7, with 14 bases in between. CDR1 is MNHNS and CDR2 is SASEGT in the germline V gene. The CDR3 loop reads CASNPGGQNSPLHF. The CDR3 DNA follows: TGTGCCAGCAACCCGGGGGGTCAAAATTCACCCCTCCACTTT.

This clone qualifies as medium-sized. The chain recombines TRBV6-5 with TRBJ2-7; perhaps TRBD2 as D (6 bases). V lost 4 bases and J 0 bases, leaving 13 bases between the germline ends. The germline CDR1 and CDR2 sequences are MNHEY and SVGAGI. This CDR3 comprises 15 residues. The CDR3 loop reads CASSSSGVFSYEQYF. The DNA for the CDR3 is TGTGCCAGCAGTTCCTCGGGAGTCTTCTCCTACGAGCAGTACTTC.

This clone was recorded many times. V and J are TRBV20-1 and TRBJ2-3; 7 positions agree with TRBD2. This CDR3 is built from 16 residues. V dropped 1 base and J dropped 5; count of bases not matched to a gene: 12. Germline loops: CDR1 DFQATT, CDR2 SNEGSKA (reference sequence). In nucleotides, the CDR3 is TGCAGTGCTAGAGCCCTCTATGCGGGAGAGAGAGATACGCAGTATTTT. Its translation: CSARALYAGERDTQYF.

This clone was seen many times. The chain links TRBV4-1 to TRBJ2-1; 11 bases fit TRBD1. Germline lookup yields CDR1 MGHRA and CDR2 YSYEKL. Losses at the gene ends were 0 bases for V and 3 bases for J; bases not matched to a gene: 4. CDR3 length: 17 amino acids. CDR3 loop: CASSQDPGTGGYNEQFF. The CDR3 nucleotides read TGCGCCAGCAGCCAAGATCCTGGGACAGGGGGCTACAATGAGCAGTTCTTC.

This clone is medium-sized (0.01 to 0.1%). This chain connects TRBV27 to TRBJ2-3, with D unclear. CDR1 is MNHEY, CDR2 SMNVEV, per germline (reference sequence). V was trimmed by 4 bases and J by 5 bases, leaving 7 bases between them. This CDR3 is built from 12 residues. In nucleotides, the CDR3 is TGTGCCAGCAGTTCTTCACTAGATACGCAGTATTTT. Translation: CASSSSLDTQYF.

This clone was observed many times. This sequence joins TRBV3-1 and TRBJ1-1; no firm D call. V was pared by 4 bases and J by 3 bases, with 9 bases between. The CDR3 totals 13 residues. The germline gives CDR1 LGHDT, CDR2 YNNKEL (reference sequence). In DNA, the CDR3 is TGTGCCAGCAGCCTGCGGGTCGACACTGAAGCTTTCTTT. Protein: CASSLRVDTEAFF.

This clone was found many times. The rearrangement joins TRBV30 to TRBJ1-2, with no clear D. The germline V gene encodes CDR1 GTSNPN and CDR2 SVGIG (reference sequence). V lost 2 bases, J lost 4 bases, and 8 bases lay in between. The CDR3 spans 12 residues. DNA of the CDR3: TGTGCCTGGAGTCCAATGTCCTATGGCTACACCTTC. Translation: CAWSPMSYGYTF.

This clone was seen many times. The J gene is TRBJ2-7, the V gene TRBV11-2, with 10 bases aligning to TRBD1. This CDR3 spans 15 amino acids. The V and J ends lost 0 bases and 11 bases, in that order; junction bases with no gene match: 10. Germline values: CDR1 SGHAT, CDR2 FQNNGV. Written as DNA, the CDR3 is TGTGCCAGCAGCTTAGATACTCCGGGACAGGGGCGAGAGTACTTC. Amino acid sequence: CASSLDTPGQGREYF.

The chain uses TRBV7-8 and TRBJ2-1; D is unresolved. V was cut by 4 bases and J by 0 bases, with 10 bases left in between. CDR1 and CDR2 from the germline V gene are SGHVS and FQNEAQ. This CDR3 region has 15 residues. The CDR3 sequence is CASSSTASSYNEQFF. DNA for the CDR3: TGTGCCAGCAGCTCTACAGCAAGCTCCTACAATGAGCAGTTCTTC.

This clone was observed many times. Germline is not matched at one junction end, which may reflect a read error. The chain employs TRBV6-6 and TRBJ2-1; D remains unclear. CDR1 and CDR2 from the germline V gene are MNHNY and SVGAGI (reference sequence). The CDR3 has 14 residues. This CDR3 reads CAGSYSNGYNEQFF. The CDR3 DNA sequence: TGTGCCGGCAGTTACTCGAACGGATACAATGAGCAGTTCTTC.

This clone was counted ten times or more. J is TRBJ2-3 and V is TRBV5-1, with D tentatively TRBD1 (6 bases). Looked up from germline, CDR1 is SGHRS and CDR2 is YFSETQ. V gave up 10 bases and J gave up 1 base, with 13 bases separating them. This CDR3 has 13 residues. In DNA, the CDR3 is TGCGCCTCCCGCGACAGGCGCACAGATACGCAGTATTTT. Translating gives CASRDRRTDTQYF. The full variable domain, rest sourced from reference TRBV5-1 and TRBJ2-3, is KAGVTQTPRYLIKTRGQQVTLSCSPISGHRSVSWYQQTPGQGLQFLFEYFSETQRNKGNFPGRFSGRQFSNSRSEMNVSTLELGDSALYLCASRDRRTDTQYFGPGTRLTVL.

Notes on this clone: This may be a read error, as it is one base from a much larger clone. The CDR3 does not end in the conserved phenylalanine or tryptophan, so this is likely a read error. The chain recombines TRBV10-1 with TRBJ2-7; 8 nucleotides align to TRBD2. Trimming at V came to 7 bases and at J to 4 bases, leaving 12 bases not matched to a gene. The CDR3 consists of 15 residues. Germline values: CDR1 WNHNN, CDR2 SYGVQD (reference sequence). The CDR3 loop reads CASTALARGGYEQYL. The DNA of the CDR3 is TGCGCCAGCACAGCCTTAGCACGGGGGGGTTACGAGCAGTACTTA.

In its sample, this clone is medium-sized. This sequence joins TRBV6-1 and TRBJ2-7; D ambiguous. Trimming removed 8 bases from V and 0 bases from J, with 8 bases in between. The CDR3 has 12 residues. In germline, CDR1 is MNHNS, CDR2 SASEGT. The CDR3 reads CASGGSSYEQYF. CDR3 bases: TGTGCCAGCGGTGGAAGCTCCTACGAGCAGTACTTC.

By share of the sample, this clone is medium-sized (0.01 to 0.1%). The chain has TRBV27 and TRBJ2-7; D unclear. With 4 bases removed from V and 3 bases from J, the gap between germline ends came to 10 bases. The CDR3 loop spans 13 amino acids. Germline-derived CDR1 and CDR2 are MNHEY and SMNVEV (reference sequence). This CDR3 reads CASSSRADYEQYF. The CDR3 coding sequence is TGTGCCAGCAGTTCCCGGGCCGACTACGAGCAGTACTTC.

This clone was recorded at least ten times. The chain couples TRBV7-2 to TRBJ2-7, with 11 bases matching TRBD2. Looked up from germline, CDR1 is SGHTA and CDR2 is FQGNSA. The CDR3 is 15 residues long. V lost 5 bases and J lost 2; bases outside the gene matches: 5. The CDR3 here is CASSRLAGGAYEQYF. The CDR3 region has the DNA TGTGCCAGCAGCCGTTTAGCGGGAGGGGCCTACGAGCAGTACTTC.

This clone was counted at least ten times. The rearrangement uses TRBV9 and TRBJ2-1; TRBD2 might be the D (6 bases). Looked up from germline, CDR1 is SGDLS and CDR2 is YYNGEE. The V and J ends lost 0 bases and 3 bases respectively, with 13 bases between them. The CDR3 covers 16 residues. Here the CDR3 DNA reads TGTGCCAGCAGCGTAGGGGGCGGGATCAACTACAATGAGCAGTTCTTC. It is translated as CASSVGGGINYNEQFF.

By sample fraction, this clone is medium-sized (0.01 to 0.1%). The V and J genes are TRBV2 and TRBJ1-2; 10 bases are a match to TRBD1. The ends lost 6 bases at V and 4 bases at J; junction bases unmatched: 8. This CDR3 is built from 15 residues. CDR1 is SNHLY, CDR2 FYNNEI, per germline. This CDR3 reads CASRAGTGVVYGYTF. CDR3 nucleotide sequence: TGTGCCAGCAGAGCTGGGACAGGGGTGGTCTATGGCTACACCTTC.

Points on this clone: The junction and the germline gene differ at one end; a read error may be behind it. The chain has TRBV9 and TRBJ2-7; D tentatively reads TRBD1 or TRBD2 (6 bases each). The CDR3 extends over 13 amino acids. CDR1 is SGDLS and CDR2 is YYNGEE in the germline V gene. The DNA of the CDR3 is TGTGCCAGCAGCGTAGCCTTGGGGGGCGAGCAGTGCTTC. Translated, it gives CASSVALGGEQCF. Supplemented by reference TRBV9 and TRBJ2-7, the full variable domain reads DSGVTQTPKHLITATGQRVTLRCSPRSGDLSVYWYQQSLDQGLQFLIQYYNGEERAKGNILERFSAQQFPDLHSELNLSSLELGDSALYFCASSVALGGEQCFGPGTRLTVT.